The entry below gives a single TCR beta chain sequence along with its context. Its antigen is still unknown. The sample is drawn from a study of T cells in Graves' hyperthyroidism and ophthalmopathy. Overall study: Staff took peripheral blood when the initial diagnosis was made, before any treatment began.

The investigators amplified TCR beta CDR3 regions from RNA transcripts. An initial round of RT-PCR targeting the TCR CDR3 relied on the HTBI primer set. TCRdb reprocessed the multiplex PCR reads with MiXCR, giving one entry per CDR3 protein. The sample contains about 360,000 distinct CDR3 sequences, roughly 14% of which appear only once. Newly diagnosed hyperthyroidism, duration under 2 months, in patients aged 18 to 65. J lost 3 bases, V lost 3 bases, and 7 bases had no gene match. The CDR3 totals 16 residues. From germline, CDR1 is PRHDT and CDR2 FYEKMQ (reference sequence). Whole-study findings and limits: Most clonotypes that expanded in the thyroid above 0.001 also showed up in blood. Ophthalmopathy and stable hyperthyroidism were separated by a 13 V-J model.

The chain employs TRBV13 and TRBJ2-2; 7 nucleotides match TRBD1. The specimen was blood. The sequence derives from a man aged 25-40 years with Graves' hyperthyroidism that later progressed to Graves' ophthalmopathy. CDR3 DNA: TGTGCCAGCAGCTTCAGACAGGGTATGGACACCGGGGAGCTGTTTTTT. It translates to CASSFRQGMDTGELFF.